This note documents a single T cell receptor beta chain sequence. As yet, its antigen is unknown. Repertoires were generated with immunoSEQ multiplex PCR, while TCRdb's copy carries only in-frame clones and drops some. The sample holds around 180,000 clones; 88% are singletons and the top ten take 11%. This entry comes from a study of radiation and T cells in renal cell carcinoma. Study-wide findings and caveats: Without pretreatment biopsies, baseline tumor clonotype presence was undetermined. In blood, top tumor clones expanded by 2 weeks, shrinking by 4.

Time point indicated: blood 4 weeks post-SBRT, at nephrectomy. Treatment meaning: 15 Gy SBRT to primary tumor, nephrectomy 4 weeks later. Nephrectomy followed 15 Gy stereotactic body radiation by 4 weeks. Clear cell pathology was present in this patient's renal cell carcinoma. This CDR3 region has 13 residues. Germline V gene lookup returns CDR1 ENHRY and CDR2 SYGVKD. Trimming shortened V by 4 bases and J by 3 bases, and 10 bases separated the two germline ends. This material consisted of blood, taken from a patient whose treatment included radiotherapy and nephrectomy. The TCR was taken from a woman aged 45-65 years with renal cell carcinoma. This chain joins TRBV10-3 and TRBJ2-7; D is uncertain. DNA of the CDR3: TGTGCCATCAGTGGAACAGCATTCTACGAGCAGTACTTC. Its protein is CAISGTAFYEQYF.